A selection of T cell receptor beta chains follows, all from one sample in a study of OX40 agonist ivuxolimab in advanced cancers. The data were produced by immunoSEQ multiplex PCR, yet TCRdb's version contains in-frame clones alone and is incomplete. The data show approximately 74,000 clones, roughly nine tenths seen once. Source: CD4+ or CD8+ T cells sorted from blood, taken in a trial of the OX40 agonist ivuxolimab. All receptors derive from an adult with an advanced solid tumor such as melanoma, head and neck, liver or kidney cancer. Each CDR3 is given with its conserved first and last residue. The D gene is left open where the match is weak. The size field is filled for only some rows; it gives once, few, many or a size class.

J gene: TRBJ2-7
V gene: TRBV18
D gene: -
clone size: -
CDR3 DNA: TGTGCCAGCTCTCCCGGGGGCAACGAGCAGTACTTC
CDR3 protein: CASSPGGNEQYF

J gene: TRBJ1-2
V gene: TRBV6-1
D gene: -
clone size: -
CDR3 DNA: TGTGCCAGCAGCCACATGAAATCTAACTATGGCTACACCTTC
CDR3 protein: CASSHMKSNYGYTF

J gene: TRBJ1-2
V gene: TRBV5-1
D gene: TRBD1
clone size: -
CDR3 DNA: TGCGCCAGCAGCACCCACTCCGGGACAGGGCATGGCTACACCTTC
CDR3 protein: CASSTHSGTGHGYTF

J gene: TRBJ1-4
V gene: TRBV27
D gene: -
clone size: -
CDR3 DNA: TGTGCCAGCAGTCCTCTTAGATTCCCTGGAGCTAATGAAAAACTGTTTTTT
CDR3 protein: CASSPLRFPGANEKLFF

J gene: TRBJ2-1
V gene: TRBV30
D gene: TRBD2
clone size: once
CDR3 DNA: TGTGCCTGGAGCGACTCGGCAGGCATAGGTCCCGGGACTATGGATGAGCAGTTCTTC
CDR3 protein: CAWSDSAGIGPGTMDEQFF

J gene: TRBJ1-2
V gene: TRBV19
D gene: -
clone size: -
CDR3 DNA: TGTGCCAGTAGTATAGCCGTCGGCGGGACCTATGGCTACACCTTC
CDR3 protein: CASSIAVGGTYGYTF

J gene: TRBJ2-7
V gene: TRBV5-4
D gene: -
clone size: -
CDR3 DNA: TGTGCCAGCAGCTTCGCCCACGAGCAGTACTTC
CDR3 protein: CASSFAHEQYF

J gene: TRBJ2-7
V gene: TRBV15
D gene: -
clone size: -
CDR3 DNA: TGTGCCACCAGCAGAGATAAGGAATACGAGCAGTACTTC
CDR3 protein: CATSRDKEYEQYF

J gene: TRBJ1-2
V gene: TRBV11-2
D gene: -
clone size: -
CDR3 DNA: TGTGCCAGCAGCTTAGATGTGAGCAGGGGTGGCTACACCTTC
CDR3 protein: CASSLDVSRGGYTF

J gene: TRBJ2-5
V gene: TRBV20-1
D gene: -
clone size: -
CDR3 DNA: TGCAGTGCTAGGGTATCTGTGACCCAGTACTTC
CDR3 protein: CSARVSVTQYF

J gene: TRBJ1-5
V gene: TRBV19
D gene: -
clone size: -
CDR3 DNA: TGTGCCAGTAGTATCGTTTGGGGGAGCGGGAGCAATCAGCCCCAGCATTTT
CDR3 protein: CASSIVWGSGSNQPQHF

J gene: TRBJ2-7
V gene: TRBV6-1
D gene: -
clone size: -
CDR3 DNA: TGTGCCAGCAGTGAGGCAGGGATTTACGAGCAGTACTTC
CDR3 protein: CASSEAGIYEQYF

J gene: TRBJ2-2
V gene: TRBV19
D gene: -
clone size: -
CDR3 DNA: TGTGCCAGTAGTTACCGGGACACAAACACCGGGGAGCTGTTTTTT
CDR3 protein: CASSYRDTNTGELFF

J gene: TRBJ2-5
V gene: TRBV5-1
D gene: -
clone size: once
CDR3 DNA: TGCGCCAGCAGCTTAGTTCAAGAGACCCAGTACTTC
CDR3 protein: CASSLVQETQYF

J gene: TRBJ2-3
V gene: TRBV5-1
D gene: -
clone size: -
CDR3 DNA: TGCGCCAGCAGCTCCGGTACAGATACGCAGTATTTT
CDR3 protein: CASSSGTDTQYF

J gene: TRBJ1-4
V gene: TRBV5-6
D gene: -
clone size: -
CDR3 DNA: TGTGCCAGCAGCATGAACAGGCTTACTAATGAAAAACTGTTTTTT
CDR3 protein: CASSMNRLTNEKLFF

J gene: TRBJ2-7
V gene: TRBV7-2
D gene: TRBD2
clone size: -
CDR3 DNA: TGTGCCAGCAGCCTGTCGTTGAGCGGGGACTACGAGCAGTACTTC
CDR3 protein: CASSLSLSGDYEQYF

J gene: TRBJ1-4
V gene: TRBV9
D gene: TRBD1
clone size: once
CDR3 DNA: TGTGCCAGCAGCCCCTCAGCCGACAGGGGGAATGAAAAACTGTTTTTT
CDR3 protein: CASSPSADRGNEKLFF

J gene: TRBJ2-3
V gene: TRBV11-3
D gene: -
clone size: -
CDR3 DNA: TGTGCCAGCAGCTTAGGGACAGAGTTCACAGATACGCAGTATTTT
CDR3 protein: CASSLGTEFTDTQYF

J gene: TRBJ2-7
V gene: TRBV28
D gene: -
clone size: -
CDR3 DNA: TGTGCCAGCAGCCGCGGGCCTGCTCCCTACGAGCAGTACTTC
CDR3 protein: CASSRGPAPYEQYF

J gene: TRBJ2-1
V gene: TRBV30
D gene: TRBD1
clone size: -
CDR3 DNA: TGTGCCTGCCTCCCGGGACAGAGATCGAATGAGCAGTTCTTC
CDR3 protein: CACLPGQRSNEQFF

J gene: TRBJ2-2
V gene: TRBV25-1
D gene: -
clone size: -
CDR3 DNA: TGTGCCAGCAGTGATCCCAACAGATACACCGGGGAGCTGTTTTTT
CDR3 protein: CASSDPNRYTGELFF

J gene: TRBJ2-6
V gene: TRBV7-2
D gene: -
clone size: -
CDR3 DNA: TGTGCCAGCAGCTTACAGGGACCTGGGGCCAACGTCCTGACTTTC
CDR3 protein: CASSLQGPGANVLTF

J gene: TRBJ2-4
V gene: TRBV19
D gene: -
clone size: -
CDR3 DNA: TGTGCCAGTAGTATAGAAGGGGAAGCCAAAAACATTCAGTACTTC
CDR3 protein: CASSIEGEAKNIQYF

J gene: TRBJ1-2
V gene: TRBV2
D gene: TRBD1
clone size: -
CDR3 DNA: TGTGCCAGCAGTGAAGCGCTTTGGGGGTTCGAACGGGACAGGAACTATGGCTACACCTTC
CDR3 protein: CASSEALWGFERDRNYGYTF

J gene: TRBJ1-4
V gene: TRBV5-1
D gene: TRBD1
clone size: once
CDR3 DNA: TGCGCCAGCAGCTTGGATGGTGGGACAGGAGGTGGAAAACTGTTTTTT
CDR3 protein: CASSLDGGTGGGKLFF

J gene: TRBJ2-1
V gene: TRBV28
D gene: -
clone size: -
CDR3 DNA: TGTGCCAGCCAGGGGGCTAGCGGGATTCCACTCTCCTACAATGAGCAGTTCTTC
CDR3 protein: CASQGASGIPLSYNEQFF

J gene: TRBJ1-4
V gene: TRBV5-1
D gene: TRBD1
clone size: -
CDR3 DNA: TGCGCCAGCAGCTTGATTGGGACAGGGGGTGAAAAACTGTTTTTT
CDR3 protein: CASSLIGTGGEKLFF

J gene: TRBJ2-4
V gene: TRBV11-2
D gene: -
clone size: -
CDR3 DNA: TGTGCCAGCAGCTTAGATATACAGGGTCTGTCCAAAAACATTCAGTACTTC
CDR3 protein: CASSLDIQGLSKNIQYF

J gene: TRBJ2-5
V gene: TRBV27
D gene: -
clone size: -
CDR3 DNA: TGTGCCAGCAGAAGACAGGCCCCACGGGAGACCCAGTACTTC
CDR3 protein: CASRRQAPRETQYF

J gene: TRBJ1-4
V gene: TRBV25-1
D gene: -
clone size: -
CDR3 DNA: TGTGCCAGCAGTGAAATAAAGGCGACTAATGAAAAACTGTTTTTT
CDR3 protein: CASSEIKATNEKLFF

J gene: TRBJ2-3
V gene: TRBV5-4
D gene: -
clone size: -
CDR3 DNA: TGTGCCAGCAGCTTTTTCATTGGTACAGATACGCAGTATTTT
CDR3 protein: CASSFFIGTDTQYF

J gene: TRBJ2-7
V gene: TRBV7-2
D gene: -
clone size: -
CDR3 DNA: TGTGCCAGCAGCTTCTCCTACAGGGAGCAGTACTTC
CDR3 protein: CASSFSYREQYF

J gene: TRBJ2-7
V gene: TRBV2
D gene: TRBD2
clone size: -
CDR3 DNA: TGTGCCAGCAGTACACTCGCGGGAGTCTCTCACGAGCAGTACTTC
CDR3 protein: CASSTLAGVSHEQYF

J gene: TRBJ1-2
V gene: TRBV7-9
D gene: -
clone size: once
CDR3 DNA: TGTGCCAGCAGCTTAGCGAAGACAGAATACTACACCTTC
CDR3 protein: CASSLAKTEYYTF

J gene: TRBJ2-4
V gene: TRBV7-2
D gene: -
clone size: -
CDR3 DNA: TGTGCCAGCAGCTCCGTGGGACACGGGGAAAACATTCAGTACTTC
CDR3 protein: CASSSVGHGENIQYF

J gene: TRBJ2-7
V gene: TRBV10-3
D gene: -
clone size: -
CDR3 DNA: TGTGCCATCAGGGCTGAATACGAGCAGTACTTC
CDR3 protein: CAIRAEYEQYF

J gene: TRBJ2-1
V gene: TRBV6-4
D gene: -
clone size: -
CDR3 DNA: TGTGCCAGCAGTCCGGCTAGGGGCTACAATGAGCAGTTCTTC
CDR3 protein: CASSPARGYNEQFF

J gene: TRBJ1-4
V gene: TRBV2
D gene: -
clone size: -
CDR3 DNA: TGTGCCAGCAGCCTCCCGCATGGGGCTAATGAAAAACTGTTTTTT
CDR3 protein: CASSLPHGANEKLFF

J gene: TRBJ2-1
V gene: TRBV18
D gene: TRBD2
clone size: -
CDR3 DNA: TGTGCCAGCTCACAAACTAGCGGTTACAATGAGCAGTTCTTC
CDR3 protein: CASSQTSGYNEQFF

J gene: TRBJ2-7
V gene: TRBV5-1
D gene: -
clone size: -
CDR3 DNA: TGCGCCAGCAGCTGGGACGGAACTTATACCTACGAGCAGTACTTC
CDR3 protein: CASSWDGTYTYEQYF

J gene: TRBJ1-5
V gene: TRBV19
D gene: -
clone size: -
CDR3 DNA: TGTGCCAGTGAATCAGGGATGAGGAGCAATCAGCCCCAGCATTTT
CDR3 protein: CASESGMRSNQPQHF

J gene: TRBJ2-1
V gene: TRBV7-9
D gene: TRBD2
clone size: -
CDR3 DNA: TGTGCCAGCAGCTTTGTGGGAGGGCAGGGCGAGCAGTTCTTC
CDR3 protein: CASSFVGGQGEQFF

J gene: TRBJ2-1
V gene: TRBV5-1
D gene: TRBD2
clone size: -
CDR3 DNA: TGCGCCAGCAGCTTGGACCGTAGCGGGCGCAATGAGCAGTTCTTC
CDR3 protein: CASSLDRSGRNEQFF

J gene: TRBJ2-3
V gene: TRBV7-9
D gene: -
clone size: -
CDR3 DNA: TGTGCCAGCAGCTTAACGGGAGTTAGCACAGATACGCAGTATTTT
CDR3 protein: CASSLTGVSTDTQYF

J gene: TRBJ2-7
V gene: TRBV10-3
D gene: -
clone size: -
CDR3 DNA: TGTGCCATCAAGGATGGTACTTCGAGCTACGAGCAGTACTTC
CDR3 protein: CAIKDGTSSYEQYF

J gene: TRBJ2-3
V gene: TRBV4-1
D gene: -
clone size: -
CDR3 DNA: TGCGCCAGCAGCCATAAGGGAGGTTTAATGGGGGTGTCAGATACGCAGTATTTT
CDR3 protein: CASSHKGGLMGVSDTQYF

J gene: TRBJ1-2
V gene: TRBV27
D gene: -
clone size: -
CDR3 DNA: TGTGCCAGCAGTTTAACGCAGGCCAACTATGGCTACACCTTC
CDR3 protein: CASSLTQANYGYTF